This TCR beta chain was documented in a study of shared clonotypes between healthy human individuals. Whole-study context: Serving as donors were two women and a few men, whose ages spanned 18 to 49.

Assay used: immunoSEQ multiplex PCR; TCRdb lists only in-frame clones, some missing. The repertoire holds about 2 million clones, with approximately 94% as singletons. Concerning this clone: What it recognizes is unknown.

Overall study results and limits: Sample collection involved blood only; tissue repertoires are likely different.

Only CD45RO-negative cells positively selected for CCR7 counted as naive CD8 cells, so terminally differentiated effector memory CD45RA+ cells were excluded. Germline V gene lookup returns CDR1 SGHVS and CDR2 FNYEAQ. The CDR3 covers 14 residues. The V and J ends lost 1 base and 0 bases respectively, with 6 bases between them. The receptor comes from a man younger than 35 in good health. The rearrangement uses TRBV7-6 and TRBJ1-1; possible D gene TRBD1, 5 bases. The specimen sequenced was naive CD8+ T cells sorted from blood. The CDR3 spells CASSLGTLNTEAFF. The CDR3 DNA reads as TGTGCCAGCAGCTTAGGGACATTGAACACTGAAGCTTTCTTT.